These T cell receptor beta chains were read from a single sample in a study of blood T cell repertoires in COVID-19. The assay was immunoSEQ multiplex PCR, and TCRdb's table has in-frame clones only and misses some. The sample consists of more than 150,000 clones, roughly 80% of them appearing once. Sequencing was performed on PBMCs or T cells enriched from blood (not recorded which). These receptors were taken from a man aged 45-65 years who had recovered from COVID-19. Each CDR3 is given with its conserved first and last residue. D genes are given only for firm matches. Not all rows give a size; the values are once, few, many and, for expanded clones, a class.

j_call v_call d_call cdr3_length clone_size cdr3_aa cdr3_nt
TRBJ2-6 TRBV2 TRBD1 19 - CASSGRTGLRPSGANVLTF TGTGCCAGCAGTGGGCGGACAGGCCTAAGGCCCTCTGGGGCCAACGTCCTGACTTTC
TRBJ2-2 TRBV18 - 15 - CASSTSALNTGELFF TGTGCCAGCTCAACTTCCGCCCTGAACACCGGGGAGCTGTTTTTT
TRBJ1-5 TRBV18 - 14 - CASSPESQNQPQHF TGTGCCAGCTCACCAGAATCCCAGAATCAGCCCCAGCATTTT
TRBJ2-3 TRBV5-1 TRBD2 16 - CASSLVAGGTTDTQYF TGCGCCAGCAGCTTGGTTGCGGGGGGGACCACAGATACGCAGTATTTT
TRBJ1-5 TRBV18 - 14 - CASSPYKTGQPQHF TGTGCCAGCTCACCATACAAGACGGGTCAGCCCCAGCATTTT
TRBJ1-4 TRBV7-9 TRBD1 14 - CASSSGQVGEKLFF TGTGCCAGCAGCTCTGGACAGGTTGGAGAAAAACTGTTTTTT
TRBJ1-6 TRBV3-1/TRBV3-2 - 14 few CASSPGTYNSPLHF TGTGCCAGCAGCCCCGGGACCTATAATTCACCCCTCCACTTT
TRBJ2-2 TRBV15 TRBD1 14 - CATSRDRATGELFF TGTGCCACCAGCAGGGACAGGGCCACCGGGGAGCTGTTTTTT
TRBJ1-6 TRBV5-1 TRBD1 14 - CASSLARGYSPLHF TGCGCCAGCAGCCTTGCCAGGGGGTACTCACCCCTCCACTTT
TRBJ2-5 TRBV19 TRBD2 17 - CASSMRLAGGSQETQYF TGTGCCAGTAGTATGAGACTAGCGGGGGGCTCTCAAGAGACCCAGTACTTC
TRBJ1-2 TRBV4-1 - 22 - CASSQDWIVPNRRRGFNYGYTF TGCGCCAGCAGCCAAGATTGGATTGTTCCGAACAGGAGAAGGGGGTTTAACTATGGCTACACCTTC
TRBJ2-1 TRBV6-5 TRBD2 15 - CASRPTSGPGNEQFF TGTGCCAGCAGACCGACTAGCGGACCAGGCAATGAGCAGTTCTTC
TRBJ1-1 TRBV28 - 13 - CASTSGAGTEAFF TGTGCCAGCACCTCGGGAGCGGGCACTGAAGCTTTCTTT
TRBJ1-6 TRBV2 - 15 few CASSEGNRNNSPLHF TGTGCCAGCAGTGAAGGGAACAGGAATAATTCACCCCTCCACTTT
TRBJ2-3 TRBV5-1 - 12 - CASRRGTDTQYF TGCGCCAGCAGGAGGGGGACAGATACGCAGTATTTT
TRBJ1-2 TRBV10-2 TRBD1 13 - CASTLDRAYGYTF TGCGCCAGCACCCTGGACAGGGCCTATGGCTACACCTTC
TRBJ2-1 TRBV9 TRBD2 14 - CASSKTSGFNEQFF TGTGCCAGCAGCAAGACTAGCGGTTTCAATGAGCAGTTCTTC
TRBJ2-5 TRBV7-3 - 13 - CASSFRAVETQYF TGTGCCAGCAGCTTTAGAGCGGTCGAGACCCAGTACTTC
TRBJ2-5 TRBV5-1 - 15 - CASSFGQGIRETQYF TGCGCCAGCAGCTTTGGCCAGGGGATACGGGAGACCCAGTACTTC
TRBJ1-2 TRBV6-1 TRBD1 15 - CASSDLRQGIYGYTF TGTGCCAGCAGTGACCTACGACAGGGGATCTATGGCTACACCTTC
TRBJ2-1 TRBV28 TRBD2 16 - CASSPRTSGSYNEQFF TGTGCCAGCAGTCCCCGGACTAGCGGAAGCTACAATGAGCAGTTCTTC
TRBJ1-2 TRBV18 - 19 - CASSQKARDTHPTNYGYTF TGTGCCAGCTCACAAAAGGCCCGGGACACCCATCCAACTAACTATGGCTACACCTTC
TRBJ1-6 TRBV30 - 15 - CAINAAEADNSPLHF TGTGCGATTAATGCCGCGGAGGCCGATAATTCACCCCTCCACTTT
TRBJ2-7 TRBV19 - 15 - CASSMTQPSSYEQYF TGTGCCAGTAGTATGACACAGCCGAGCTCCTACGAGCAGTACTTC
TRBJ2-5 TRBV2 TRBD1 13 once CASRRDRGETQYF TGTGCCAGCAGGCGAGACAGGGGCGAGACCCAGTACTTC
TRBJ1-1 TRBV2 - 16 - CASSEEGQLLNTEAFF TGTGCCAGCAGTGAAGAGGGGCAGCTTCTGAACACTGAAGCTTTCTTT
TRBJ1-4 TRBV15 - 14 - CATSRDRVNEKLFF TGTGCCACCAGCAGAGATAGAGTTAATGAAAAACTGTTTTTT
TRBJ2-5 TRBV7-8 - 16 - CASSLVSVPLKETQYF TGTGCCAGCAGCTTAGTATCGGTGCCACTAAAAGAGACCCAGTACTTC
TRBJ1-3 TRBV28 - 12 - CASNAGVNTIYF TGTGCCAGCAATGCAGGGGTCAACACCATATATTTT
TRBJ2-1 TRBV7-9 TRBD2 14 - CASSTLAGGREQFF TGTGCCAGCAGCACACTAGCGGGGGGGCGAGAGCAGTTCTTC
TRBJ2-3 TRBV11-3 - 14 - CASSPRTATDTQYF TGTGCCAGCAGCCCCCGGACAGCCACAGATACGCAGTATTTT
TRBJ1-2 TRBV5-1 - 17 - CASSLTGGQPPNYGYTF TGCGCCAGCAGCTTGACGGGAGGGCAGCCTCCAAACTATGGCTACACCTTC
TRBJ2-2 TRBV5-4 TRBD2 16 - CASSPRTSGRTGELFF TGTGCCAGCAGCCCTCGGACTAGCGGGAGGACCGGGGAGCTGTTTTTT
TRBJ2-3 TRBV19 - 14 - CASSKGPNTDTQYF TGTGCCAGTAGTAAGGGGCCAAACACAGATACGCAGTATTTT
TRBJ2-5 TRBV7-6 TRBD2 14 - CASSPQTSFETQYF TGTGCCAGCAGCCCTCAGACTAGCTTTGAGACCCAGTACTTC
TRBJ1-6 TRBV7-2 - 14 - CASSLSGVRSPLHF TGTGCCAGCAGCTTATCGGGAGTTAGATCACCCCTCCACTTT
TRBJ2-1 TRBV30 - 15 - CAWVPRGATYNEQFF TGTGCCTGGGTTCCCAGGGGGGCTACCTACAATGAGCAGTTCTTC
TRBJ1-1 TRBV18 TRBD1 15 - CASSPPGTGYSEAFF TGTGCCAGCTCACCCCCAGGGACAGGGTATTCTGAAGCTTTCTTT
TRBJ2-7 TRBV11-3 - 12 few CASSPGRGEQYF TGTGCCAGCAGCCCAGGGCGGGGCGAGCAGTACTTC
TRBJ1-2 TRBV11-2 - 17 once CASSLDPAGVEVYGYTF TGTGCCAGCAGCTTAGATCCCGCCGGGGTGGAGGTCTATGGCTACACCTTC
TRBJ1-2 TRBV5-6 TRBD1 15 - CASSLDQGARGGYTF TGTGCCAGCAGCTTGGATCAGGGGGCGCGAGGTGGCTACACCTTC
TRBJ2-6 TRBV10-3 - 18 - CAISESIGAGSGANVLTF TGTGCCATCAGTGAGTCGATAGGGGCGGGATCCGGGGCCAACGTCCTGACTTTC
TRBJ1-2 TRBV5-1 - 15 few CASSLSSVKESGYTF TGCGCCAGCAGCTTGTCTTCAGTTAAAGAAAGTGGCTACACCTTC
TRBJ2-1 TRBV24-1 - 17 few CATSAKRGAGSYNEQFF TGTGCCACCAGTGCTAAACGGGGGGCCGGCTCCTACAATGAGCAGTTCTTC